The 3 T cell receptor beta chains in this list originate from one sample, sequenced in a study of cytomegalovirus exposure and HLA in healthy donors. Repertoires were generated with immunoSEQ multiplex PCR, while TCRdb's copy carries only in-frame clones and drops some. The table records some 110,000 clones, roughly nine tenths of them present only once. The sample comprised PBMCs. Receptors originate from a man aged 18 to 29 in good health and CMV-seropositive.

The rearrangement joins TRBV2 to TRBJ1-3, with D unclear. Trimming removed 1 base from V and 8 bases from J, with 6 bases in between. CDR1 is SNHLY, CDR2 FYNNEI, per germline. This CDR3 comprises 12 residues. CDR3 bases: TGTGCCAGCAGTGAAGATAGTGACACCATATATTTT. It specifies CASSEDSDTIYF.

The chain joins TRBV11-2 to TRBJ1-2; D may be TRBD1 (5 bases). CDR3 length: 15 residues. CDR1 SGHAT and CDR2 FQNNGV come from the germline V gene. With 0 bases removed from V and 2 bases from J, the gap between germline ends came to 10 bases. The CDR3 protein is CASSLDQAGNYGYTF. The CDR3 nucleotides read TGTGCCAGCAGCTTAGATCAAGCAGGGAACTATGGCTACACCTTC. Full variable domain (outside the CDR3, taken from reference TRBV11-2 and TRBJ1-2): EAGVAQSPRYKIIEKRQSVAFWCNPISGHATLYWYQQILGQGPKLLIQFQNNGVVDDSQLPKDRFSAERLKGVDSTLKIQPAKLEDSAVYLCASSLDQAGNYGYTFGSGTRLTVV.

The gene calls are TRBV11-2 and TRBJ2-2, with TRBD1 matching over 10 bases. The CDR3 is 16 amino acids. Per germline, CDR1 SGHAT and CDR2 FQNNGV. Trimming removed 5 bases from V and 3 bases from J; junction bases left unmatched: 6. The CDR3 DNA reads as TGTGCCAGCAGCACCAGACAGGGGGCTGACACCGGGGAGCTGTTTTTT. This gives the protein CASSTRQGADTGELFF.